These 12 T cell receptor beta chains were all obtained from the same sample, sequenced in a study of cytomegalovirus exposure and HLA in healthy donors. Both 60 Vbeta primers and 13 Jbeta primers went into the PCR. Here immunoSEQ multiplex PCR was the method, and the copy in TCRdb shows in-frame clones only, minus some. The repertoire holds 200,000 to 250,000 clones, with around 80% as singletons. The sample consisted of PBMCs. The source of these receptors is a man aged 18 to 29 in good health and CMV-seronegative.

This clone appeared once. The chain joins TRBV19 to TRBJ1-1; D remains unclear. Germline loops: CDR1 LNHDA, CDR2 SQIVND (reference sequence). Trimming left V 3 bases short and J 4 bases short, with 9 bases between. The CDR3 sequence is 13 residues long. This chain's CDR3 is CASSISRATEAFF. The CDR3 nucleotides are TGTGCCAGTAGTATCTCGAGGGCCACTGAAGCTTTCTTT.

This clone turned up a few times. The CDR3 DNA follows: TGTGCCAGTAGTAGGGATATTCCACAGGACATGAACACTGAAGCTTTCTTT. Amino acid sequence: CASSRDIPQDMNTEAFF. The rearrangement links TRBV19 to TRBJ1-1; TRBD1 is a possible D gene (5 bases). Germline assignment: CDR1 LNHDA and CDR2 SQIVND (reference sequence). V was clipped by 4 bases and J by 0 bases, with 18 bases between them. The CDR3 is 17 residues long. Full variable domain (rest looked up from reference TRBV19 and TRBJ1-1): DGGITQSPKYLFRKEGQNVTLSCEQNLNHDAMYWYRQDPGQGLRLIYYSQIVNDFQKGDIAEGYSVSREKKESFPLTVTSAQKNPTAFYLCASSRDIPQDMNTEAFFGQGTRLTVV.

This clone showed up just once. The chain recombines TRBV28 with TRBJ2-7; TRBD2 matches at 7 bases. Germline V gene data show CDR1 as MDHEN and CDR2 as SYDVKM. The CDR3 is made up of 15 amino acids. The ends lost 4 bases at V and 3 bases at J; junction bases unmatched: 9. CDR3 in amino acids: CASSYGGTPHYEQYF. For the CDR3, the DNA is TGTGCCAGCAGTTACGGGGGGACCCCCCACTACGAGCAGTACTTC.

This clone was detected only a few times. V usage is TRBV5-8 and J usage is TRBJ2-7; D uncertain. Germline V gene lookup returns CDR1 SGHTS and CDR2 YDEGEE. The V and J ends lost 1 base and 4 bases respectively, with 12 bases between them. The length of the CDR3 is 14 residues. The CDR3 DNA follows: TGTGCCAGCAGCTTGACCGGAATAGCTTACGAGCAGTACTTC. This codes for CASSLTGIAYEQYF.

The CDR3 spells CASSLNREVTNEKLFF. In DNA, the CDR3 is TGCGCCAGCAGCTTGAACAGGGAAGTTACTAATGAAAAACTGTTTTTT. The chain employs TRBV5-1 and TRBJ1-4; a possible D gene is TRBD1 (6 bases). V lost 1 base and J lost 2, with 12 bases in between. Germline loops: CDR1 SGHRS, CDR2 YFSETQ. This CDR3 spans 16 amino acids.

The V and J genes are TRBV6-7 and TRBJ1-1; D ambiguous. TRBV6-7 is sorted into the ORF group, with uncertain function. Trimming took 0 bases from V and 4 from J, leaving 9 bases between them. The CDR3 is 14 residues long. The CDR3 DNA reads as TGTGCCAGCAGTTACTCGGGCGACACCACTGAAGCTTTCTTT. Translated: CASSYSGDTTEAFF.

J is TRBJ2-1 and V is TRBV4-1, with 11 bases identical to TRBD2. CDR3 length: 17 residues. V dropped 1 base and J dropped 8; count of bases not matched to a gene: 10. Germline V gives CDR1 MGHRA, CDR2 YSYEKL. CDR3 protein: CASSQGPTSGSLDEQFF. The DNA of the CDR3 is TGCGCCAGCAGCCAAGGCCCCACTAGCGGGAGTCTGGATGAGCAGTTCTTC.

This chain uses TRBV10-2 with TRBJ1-1; 7 bases map to TRBD1. CDR3 size: 14 residues. Losses at the gene ends were 6 bases for V and 1 base for J; bases not matched to a gene: 5. Germline lookup yields CDR1 WSHSY and CDR2 SAAADI. This CDR3 reads CASRTGSTNTEAFF. The CDR3 nucleotides are TGCGCCAGCAGGACAGGGTCAACGAACACTGAAGCTTTCTTT.

In its sample, this clone was seen a few times. This chain links TRBV6-5 with TRBJ2-3; weak D call: TRBD1 (5 bases). The CDR3 is 15 amino acids. CDR1 is MNHEY and CDR2 is SVGAGI in the germline V gene. Trimming removed 0 bases at V and 6 bases at J, with 13 bases between. CDR3 sequence (DNA): TGTGCCAGCAGTTACTCGTTGCCTGGGGCCGATACGCAGTATTTT. Translating gives CASSYSLPGADTQYF.

The chain couples TRBV2 to TRBJ2-5; 7 bases are a match to TRBD2. The end of the DNA fits TRBJ2-7 better, so the J call may be wrong. The germline CDR1 and CDR2 sequences are SNHLY and FYNNEI. The length of the CDR3 is 15 residues. CDR3 protein: CASSEAGGLPHEQYF. The CDR3 nucleotides read TGTGCCAGCAGTGAAGCGGGAGGGCTCCCCCACGAGCAGTACTTC.

This clone was recorded only once. J is TRBJ2-7 and V is TRBV30; tentatively, D is TRBD2 (5 bases). The CDR3 consists of 16 residues. V lost 2 bases, J lost 0 bases, and 17 bases lay in between. CDR1 and CDR2 (germline): GTSNPN, SVGIG (reference sequence). The CDR3 here is CAWSTAGPRISYEQYF. DNA for the CDR3: TGTGCCTGGAGTACCGCGGGTCCCCGGATCTCCTACGAGCAGTACTTC.

This clone was detected only once. The genes are TRBV7-2 and TRBJ2-5; 10 bases agree with TRBD1. Germline V gene data show CDR1 as SGHTA and CDR2 as FQGNSA. V trimming: 2 bases; J trimming: 5 bases; junction bases outside the gene matches: 8. This CDR3 spans 16 amino acids. The CDR3, as DNA: TGTGCCAGCAGCTTAATGGGACAGGGGCGAGGGGAGACCCAGTACTTC. This codes for CASSLMGQGRGETQYF.